The source of this TCR beta chain is a study of radiation and T cells in renal cell carcinoma (dated by TCRdb to the early 2020s). Regarding the study in general: In total, about 50 samples underwent TCR beta sequencing: roughly 26 tumors plus 27 peripheral blood samples. Across all 50 or so samples, 4,000,000 or so unique CDR3 nucleotide sequences encoding over 2.5 million unique CDR3 amino acid sequences were identified.

The CDR3 has 13 amino acids, counting the end cysteine and phenylalanine. Only CDR3 DNA remains: 39 bases, in frame from the first base. From a lookup of the germline V gene (reference sequence), CDR1 and CDR2 are SGHNT and YYREEE. V is pruned by 10 bases and J by 6 bases, leaving 9 bases of the junction without a gene match. What the research found in general, with its limitations: Intratumoral heterogeneity went uncaptured because the only tumor material available was small regions of 0.8 to 1 g. TCR clonality was higher in irradiated tumors than in controls, as the top 100 clonotypes made up an average of about 54% of the repertoire in irradiated tumors compared with 43% in nephrectomy-only tumors. Irradiated tumors contained more dominant CDR3 motifs, and these motifs occupied a larger share of the repertoire than in control tumors. The single-armed trial design could not address effects of radiation dose or scheduling on the TCR repertoire.

TCR beta libraries were generated from genomic DNA with the immunoSEQ kit, following the manufacturer's recommendations. To prepare the libraries, a first multiplex PCR with proprietary primers was run, followed by a second PCR that added unique barcodes, and a bead cleanup was done after each round. Each sample batch included a kit-provided positive control reaction and a negative control reaction. The final libraries were assessed on an Agilent 4200 TapeStation D1000 ScreenTape, pooled by volume, and quantified by qPCR. Sequencing ran on an Illumina NextSeq500 with a MidOutput 150-cycle cartridge, using 156 Read1 and 15 Index1 cycles with kit custom primers. The pooled library was loaded at around 0.93 pM with about 20% PhiX control spiked in. The paper's data handling went like this. Vendor-processed data were analyzed in R, and a clonotype was defined as all T cells sharing the same CDR3 nucleotide sequence. In the clone abundance analyses, frequencies in each sample were normalized to that sample's 10,000 most abundant clones. Public T cell clones, which averaged fewer than five per sample, were removed prior to analysis. The dominant motif analysis was done with ImmunoMap using the PAM10 matrix, a gap penalty of 30, and a homology threshold of 0.3, and motifs with a cumulative frequency of at least 0.01 were considered dominant. TCRdb provides this immuneACCESS table in a form limited to in-frame rearrangements. Some clones are lacking; in checked studies, under half of them reflect an unresolved V gene, and why the rest are absent is not known. V and J calls plus clone size are reproduced from that table; the DNA served to infer D and trimming. Counted in this sample were 20,000 or so clones; around half of them appeared once. Clones ranked in the top ten supply 20% to 25% of the sample.

On this clone itself: No cognate antigen has been identified for it. No qualities accompany the bases; no much larger clone lies one base away.

This sample's time point label indicates: tumor resected at nephrectomy. In the paper's terms, the treatment or condition label means: treatment-naive control, cytoreductive nephrectomy. Control tumors were obtained from treatment-naive renal cell carcinoma patients in whom cytoreductive nephrectomy was performed without prior radiation. Every patient had renal cell carcinoma of clear cell pathology. The control tumors sequenced for TCR were resected between about 2011 and 2015 from some ten males and several females whose median age was 57 years (range roughly 35 to 85). The tumors were dissociated mechanically, digested with collagenase/hyaluronidase at 37 degrees C, processed in gentleMACS C tubes, and kept in liquid nitrogen. Genomic DNA for TCR sequencing was prepared using the QIAamp DNA Blood Mini Kit (Qiagen). The analyses included only samples that passed all quality control checks.

The sequence joins TRBV5-4 to TRBJ1-4, with 7 bases in between that match TRBD1. The sequence derives from a human donor with renal cell carcinoma. This specimen consisted of tumor tissue, obtained from a patient whose treatment was nephrectomy without radiotherapy. The DNA sequence is TGTGCCTTCGCCGGGACAGTGGATGAAAAACTGTTTTTT. This sequence encodes CAFAGTVDEKLFF.